The T cell receptor (beta chain) under discussion was sequenced for a study of spatial heterogeneity in lung cancer. Study as a whole: Raw-read counts averaged over ten per unique TCR and UMI combination. Study findings and constraints: Tumoral mutation counts were tracked by counts of expanded intratumoral alpha and beta TCRs.

The time point was: sample taken at primary tumor resection. The donor group consisted of under 95 patients who had untreated, early-stage non-small cell lung cancer. The study sequenced unsorted whole RNA from tumor, nontumor lung or frozen PBMC. From germline, CDR1 is MNHEY and CDR2 SMNVEV (reference sequence). J was trimmed by 1 base and V by 5 bases; bases with no gene match: 8. CDR3 length: 16 amino acids. This clonotype was detected many times. Its antigen remains unknown. Every cDNA TCR molecule received its own unique molecular identifier. MiXCR, applied by TCRdb to the 5' RACE reads, yields one record per CDR3 protein. The sample records some 5,000 distinct CDR3 sequences, about an eighth being singletons.

This specimen consisted of lung tumor tissue, obtained at surgery. The chain combines TRBV27 with TRBJ2-5; 9 nucleotides agree with TRBD2. The clonotype originates from a female donor with early-stage non-small cell lung cancer. CDR3 nucleotide sequence: TGTGCCAGCAGTCCTTTCGGTAGCGGGAGCCAAGAGACCCAGTACTTC. It encodes CASSPFGSGSQETQYF.